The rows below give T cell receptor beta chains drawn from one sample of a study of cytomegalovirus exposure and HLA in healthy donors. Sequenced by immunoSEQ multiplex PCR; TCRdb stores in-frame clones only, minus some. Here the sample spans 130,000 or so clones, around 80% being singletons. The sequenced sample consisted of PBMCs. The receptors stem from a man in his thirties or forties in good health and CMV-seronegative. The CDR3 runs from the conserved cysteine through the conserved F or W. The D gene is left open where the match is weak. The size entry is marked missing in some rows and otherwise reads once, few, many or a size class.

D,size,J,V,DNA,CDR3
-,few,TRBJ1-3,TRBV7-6,TGTGCCAGCAGCTTGGGGCCTGGAAACACCATATATTTT,CASSLGPGNTIYF
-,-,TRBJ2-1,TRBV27,TGTGCCAGCAGTCCCCGGAGGGGTCTAGGGTCGAAGTTCTTC,CASSPRRGLGSKFF
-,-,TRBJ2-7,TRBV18,TGTGCCAGCTCACCAGGACAGCCCAACGAGCAGTACTTC,CASSPGQPNEQYF
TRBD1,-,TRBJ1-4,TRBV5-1,TGCGCCAGCCGAGAGGGAACAGGGGGCGAAATCGAAAAACTGTTTTTT,CASREGTGGEIEKLFF
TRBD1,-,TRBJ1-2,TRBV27,TGTGCCAGCAGTCCCGACAGGGGGCCAAATGGCTACACCTTC,CASSPDRGPNGYTF
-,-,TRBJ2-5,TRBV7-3,TGTGCCAGCAGCCCCCTCGGACAGCCCCAAGAGACCCAGTACTTC,CASSPLGQPQETQYF
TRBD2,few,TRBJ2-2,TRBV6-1,TGTGCCAGCAGTGTGACTAGCGGGAGCACCGGGGAGCTGTTTTTT,CASSVTSGSTGELFF
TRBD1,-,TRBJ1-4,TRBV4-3,TGCGCCAGCAGCCAAGATCTTGCCCGACAGGGGGCCGCTGAAAAACTGTTTTTT,CASSQDLARQGAAEKLFF
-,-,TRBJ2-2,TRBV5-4,TGTGCCAGCAGCCCCGGGGGACAAAGGGGGCCCGGGGAGCTGTTTTTT,CASSPGGQRGPGELFF
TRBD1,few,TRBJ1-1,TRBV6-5,TGTGCCAGCAGTCACGGACAGGGCCCTCCGGGAGCTTTCTTT,CASSHGQGPPGAFF
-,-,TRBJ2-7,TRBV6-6,TGTGCCAGCAGTTACCAAGACAGCTACGAGCAGTACTTC,CASSYQDSYEQYF
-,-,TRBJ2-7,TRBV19,TGTGCCAGTAGTATAGACGGCTACGAGCAGTACTTC,CASSIDGYEQYF
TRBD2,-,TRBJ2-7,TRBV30,TGTGCCTGGAGTGCTCAACCCAGGACTAGCGGGGGAGAGCAGTACTTC,CAWSAQPRTSGGEQYF
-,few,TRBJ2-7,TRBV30,TGTGCCGGCAAGGGCCAGGGTTACGAGCAGTACTTC,CAGKGQGYEQYF
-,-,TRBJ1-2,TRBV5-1,TGCGCCAGCAGCTTCAGTGACAGGAACTATGGCTACACCTTC,CASSFSDRNYGYTF
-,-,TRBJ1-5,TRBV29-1,TGCAGCGTTGTTTTATGGGGGGACCCCAATAGCAATCAGCCCCAGCATTTT,CSVVLWGDPNSNQPQHF
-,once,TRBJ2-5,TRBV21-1,TGTGCCAGCAGCAAAGATCTTGTGGAGACCCAGTACTTC,CASSKDLVETQYF
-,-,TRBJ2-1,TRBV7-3,TGTGCCAGCAGTCGGGATTCCTACAATGAGCAGTTCTTC,CASSRDSYNEQFF
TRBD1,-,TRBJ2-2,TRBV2,TGTGCCAGCAGTTCATCGAGGGACAGCACCGGGGAGCTGTTTTTT,CASSSSRDSTGELFF
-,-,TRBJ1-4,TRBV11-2,TGTGCCAGCAGCCCGTCCAAGGAGGGTGAAAAACTGTTTTTT,CASSPSKEGEKLFF
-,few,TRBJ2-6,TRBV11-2,TGTGCCAGCAGCACGGACAGAGGTCTCGTCCTGACTTTC,CASSTDRGLVLTF
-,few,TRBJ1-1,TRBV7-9,TGTGCCAGCAGCCCATTAGGGGGTGCAAACACTGAAGCTTTCTTT,CASSPLGGANTEAFF
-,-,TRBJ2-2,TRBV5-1,TGCGCCAGCAGCTTGGACACACATAACACCGGGGAGCTGTTTTTT,CASSLDTHNTGELFF
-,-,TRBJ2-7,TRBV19,TGTGCCAGTAGTTCCGGGGCCTACGAGCAGTACTTC,CASSSGAYEQYF
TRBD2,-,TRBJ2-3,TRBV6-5,TGTGCCAGCAGTTACTCGGGCGGGGGGGACCCAGATACGCAGTATTTT,CASSYSGGGDPDTQYF
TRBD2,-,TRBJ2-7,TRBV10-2,TGCGCCAGCAGGGCGACTAGCGGGACCTACGAGCAGTACTTC,CASRATSGTYEQYF
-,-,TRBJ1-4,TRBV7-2,TGTGCCAGCAGCTTTCTTAATGAAAAACTGTTTTTT,CASSFLNEKLFF
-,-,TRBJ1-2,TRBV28,TGTGCCAGCAGTCCGAGGATCTATGGCTACACCTTC,CASSPRIYGYTF
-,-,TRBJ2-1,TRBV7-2,TGTGCCAGCAGCGGGGGGATAAACAATGAGCAGTTCTTC,CASSGGINNEQFF
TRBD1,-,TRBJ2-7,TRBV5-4,TGTGCCAGCAGCCCGGGACAGGTTGTCGACGAGCAGTACTTC,CASSPGQVVDEQYF
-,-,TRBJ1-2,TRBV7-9,TGTGCCAGCAGACCCCCCGGGGACTATGGCTACACCTTC,CASRPPGDYGYTF